These T cell receptor beta chains were read from a single sample in a study of blood T cell repertoires in COVID-19. TCRdb's copy holds only in-frame clones and misses some; the assay was immunoSEQ multiplex PCR. The profile covers about 290,000 clones, with 75% to 90% appearing a single time and roughly 5% taken by the ten largest. The sequencing input was peripheral blood. The receptors were sampled from a man between 35 and 55 years old with acute or convalescent COVID-19. Each CDR3 is given with its conserved first and last residue. The order of the fields is J gene, clone size, V gene, D gene, CDR3 protein, CDR3 DNA. D genes are given only for firm matches. Size values are once, few and many counts, or a class for expanded clones, and some rows have none.

TRBJ2-5	-	TRBV6-5	TRBD2	CASTLAGKGAQYF	TGTGCCAGTACACTAGCGGGGAAAGGGGCCCAGTACTTC
TRBJ2-5	-	TRBV20-1	-	CSAWRLETQYF	TGCAGTGCGTGGCGACTAGAGACCCAGTACTTC
TRBJ1-6	-	TRBV5-4	-	CASSLEGRVGSPLHF	TGTGCCAGCAGCTTGGAGGGCAGGGTCGGCTCACCCCTCCACTTT
TRBJ2-1	-	TRBV3-1/TRBV3-2	TRBD1	CASSPNRGSYNEQFF	TGTGCCAGCAGCCCAAACAGGGGTTCCTACAATGAGCAGTTCTTC
TRBJ2-1	-	TRBV5-1	TRBD2	CASSFGGDNEQFF	TGCGCCAGCAGCTTCGGGGGGGACAATGAGCAGTTCTTC
TRBJ2-3	-	TRBV10-1	TRBD1	CASSEGLRDRGTDTQYF	TGCGCCAGCAGTGAGGGACTCCGGGACAGGGGCACAGATACGCAGTATTTT
TRBJ1-2	-	TRBV4-1	-	CASSQGRPGVPYYGYTF	TGCGCCAGCAGCCAAGGGAGGCCGGGGGTTCCCTACTATGGCTACACCTTC
TRBJ2-1	-	TRBV27	TRBD2	CASTHTLAGGPREQFF	TGTGCCAGCACCCATACCCTAGCGGGGGGCCCGCGTGAGCAGTTCTTC
TRBJ2-3	-	TRBV19	TRBD2	CASSIAFQRGDDTQYF	TGTGCCAGTAGTATTGCCTTCCAGCGGGGAGATGATACGCAGTATTTT
TRBJ2-2	-	TRBV6-1	TRBD2	CASSEALGGTGELFF	TGTGCCAGCAGTGAAGCTCTGGGGGGGACCGGGGAGCTGTTTTTT
TRBJ2-1	-	TRBV9	-	CASSVSQGSYNEQFF	TGTGCCAGCAGCGTGTCGCAGGGCTCCTACAATGAGCAGTTCTTC
TRBJ2-3	-	TRBV24-1	TRBD1	CATGQDLNTQYF	TGTGCCACAGGACAGGATTTAAATACGCAGTATTTT
TRBJ2-1	-	TRBV5-1	-	CASNQGISYNEQFF	TGCGCCAGCAACCAGGGGATCTCCTACAATGAGCAGTTCTTC
TRBJ1-4	-	TRBV29-1	-	CSVERREKLFF	TGCAGCGTTGAAAGGAGAGAAAAACTGTTTTTT
TRBJ2-4	-	TRBV27	-	CASRSEKGVLAKNIQYF	TGTGCCAGCAGGAGCGAGAAGGGGGTCTTAGCCAAAAACATTCAGTACTTC
TRBJ1-4	-	TRBV28	-	CASSNVRVGTNEKLFF	TGTGCCAGCAGTAATGTCAGGGTCGGAACTAATGAAAAACTGTTTTTT
TRBJ1-6	-	TRBV9	TRBD1	CASSVDNRGHSPLHF	TGTGCCAGCAGCGTAGATAACAGGGGTCATTCACCCCTCCACTTT
TRBJ1-1	-	TRBV27	-	CASSFYRSEFLRTEAFF	TGTGCCAGCAGTTTCTACCGCTCTGAATTCCTTCGCACTGAAGCTTTCTTT
TRBJ2-1	-	TRBV7-3	-	CASSSRRSSYNEQFF	TGTGCCAGCAGCTCACGCCGGAGCTCCTACAATGAGCAGTTCTTC
TRBJ2-1	-	TRBV7-6	-	CASSLRGQGWDEQFF	TGTGCCAGCAGCCTTAGAGGCCAGGGTTGGGATGAGCAGTTCTTC
TRBJ1-1	-	TRBV5-1	-	CASSLQGMGVNTEAFF	TGCGCCAGCAGCTTACAGGGTATGGGGGTGAACACTGAAGCTTTCTTT
TRBJ1-5	-	TRBV19	TRBD1	CASRATGVVQPQHF	TGTGCCAGTAGGGCAACAGGGGTGGTTCAGCCCCAGCATTTT
TRBJ1-2	-	TRBV2	-	CASSERRTFDYGYTF	TGTGCCAGCAGTGAGCGGAGGACGTTCGACTATGGCTACACCTTC
TRBJ1-1	once	TRBV3-1/TRBV3-2	-	CASSAGGTEAFF	TGTGCCAGCAGCGCCGGAGGGACTGAAGCTTTCTTT
TRBJ2-7	-	TRBV4-1	TRBD1	CASSIRDSPYEQYF	TGCGCCAGCAGCATCCGGGACAGCCCCTACGAGCAGTACTTC
TRBJ1-2	once	TRBV6-5	-	CASSPRTTHGYTF	TGTGCCAGCAGCCCCAGGACAACCCATGGCTACACCTTC
TRBJ1-1	-	TRBV2	-	CASSEQKGTEAFF	TGTGCCAGCAGTGAACAAAAGGGGACTGAAGCTTTCTTT
TRBJ1-5	-	TRBV6-5	-	CASSYLDSSNQPQHF	TGTGCCAGCAGTTACTTGGACAGTAGCAATCAGCCCCAGCATTTT
TRBJ2-3	-	TRBV7-8	-	CASSPRRASTDTQYF	TGTGCCAGCAGCCCCCGCCGAGCTAGCACAGATACGCAGTATTTT
TRBJ2-1	-	TRBV11-2	-	CASSSPSRGRSSYNEQFF	TGTGCCAGCAGCTCACCCTCCCGGGGAAGGAGCTCCTACAATGAGCAGTTCTTC
TRBJ1-3	-	TRBV6-5	TRBD1	CASIPGQGNTIYF	TGTGCCAGCATTCCGGGACAGGGAAACACCATATATTTT
TRBJ2-2	-	TRBV3-1/TRBV3-2	TRBD1	CASSPRDSPTGELFF	TGTGCCAGCAGCCCCCGGGACAGCCCAACCGGGGAGCTGTTTTTT
TRBJ1-2	-	TRBV6-1	-	CASSEASVFVNYGYTF	TGTGCCAGCAGTGAAGCAAGCGTTTTCGTTAACTATGGCTACACCTTC
TRBJ1-2	-	TRBV2	-	CASRRPADVGGYTF	TGTGCCAGCAGACGCCCGGCGGACGTCGGGGGGTACACCTTC
TRBJ1-4	-	TRBV5-1	-	CAIFTGLVEKLFF	TGCGCCATTTTTACAGGGTTAGTTGAAAAACTGTTTTTT
TRBJ2-1	-	TRBV5-1	-	CASSSSIRQSYNEQFF	TGCGCCAGCAGCTCCTCAATTAGACAATCCTACAATGAGCAGTTCTTC
TRBJ1-2	-	TRBV3-1/TRBV3-2	-	CASSQWQGYGYTF	TGTGCCAGCAGCCAATGGCAGGGCTATGGCTACACCTTC
TRBJ2-1	-	TRBV29-1	-	CSSPQGISDEQFF	TGCAGCTCCCCCCAAGGGATTAGCGATGAGCAGTTCTTC
TRBJ1-2	-	TRBV6-5	-	CASSTGTGYTF	TGTGCCAGCTCAACAGGGACCGGCTACACCTTC
TRBJ2-2	-	TRBV9	TRBD1	CASSVTPLGTGNTGELFF	TGTGCCAGCAGCGTAACACCCCTGGGGACAGGGAACACCGGGGAGCTGTTTTTT
TRBJ2-1	-	TRBV27	-	CASSFTGPGLWYNEQFF	TGTGCCAGCAGTTTCACCGGACCGGGATTATGGTACAATGAGCAGTTCTTC
TRBJ2-5	-	TRBV29-1	TRBD2	CSVEVGGEETQYF	TGCAGCGTTGAAGTGGGGGGGGAAGAGACCCAGTACTTC
TRBJ1-2	-	TRBV4-1	-	CASSQDISTGYYGYTF	TGCGCCAGCAGCCAAGATATTTCGACTGGATACTATGGCTACACCTTC
TRBJ1-5	-	TRBV5-1	TRBD1	CASSLTGGTNQPQHF	TGCGCCAGCAGCTTGACAGGGGGAACAAATCAGCCCCAGCATTTT
TRBJ2-1	-	TRBV11-2	TRBD2	CASSVLAGGLYNEQFF	TGTGCCAGCAGCGTTCTGGCGGGGGGGTTGTACAATGAGCAGTTCTTC
TRBJ2-3	once	TRBV5-4	-	CASTRGGGDLDTQYF	TGTGCCAGCACCCGAGGGGGGGGCGATTTAGATACGCAGTATTTT
TRBJ2-2	-	TRBV3-1/TRBV3-2	TRBD2	CASSLTSGGPIGGELFF	TGTGCCAGCAGCTTGACTAGCGGGGGCCCCATCGGCGGGGAGCTGTTTTTT
TRBJ2-1	-	TRBV5-1	TRBD1	CASTPDRVSYNEQFF	TGCGCCAGCACACCAGACAGGGTTTCCTACAATGAGCAGTTCTTC
TRBJ2-2	-	TRBV7-8	TRBD2	CASSQKLGLAGARNTGELFF	TGTGCCAGCAGCCAAAAACTTGGGCTAGCGGGGGCCAGGAACACCGGGGAGCTGTTTTTT